This T cell receptor beta chain was recorded in a study of identical twins. Study-wide results and caveats: The models gave estimates that fell short of the out-of-frame TCR alpha sharing seen in monozygotic twins. Cross-sectional statistical analysis was relied on for the conclusions, without the same donors being followed.

All of the donors were Caucasians in good health. This clonotype was seen only a few times. Its antigen is unknown. TCRdb re-called the 5' RACE reads through MiXCR, storing one row per CDR3 protein. The sample has approximately 890,000 distinct CDR3 sequences, roughly an eighth seen once. Germline assignment: CDR1 LNHNV and CDR2 YYDKDF (reference sequence). V lost 0 bases and J lost 4, with 12 bases in between. The CDR3 runs 15 residues. A further study also used this sample, focusing on yellow fever vaccine responses in identical twins.

This sequence was found in a woman in her late teens or twenties in good health. What was sequenced was PBMCs. The chain links TRBV15 to TRBJ1-2; D call uncertain. The CDR3 bases are TGTGCCACCAGCAGAGAGATGGCGGGCCTCTATGGCTACACCTTC. Amino acids: CATSREMAGLYGYTF.